This T cell receptor beta chain is drawn from a study of post-analysis software for immune sequencing data. Overall study: The patients showed relapsing-remitting, secondary progressive and progressive-relapsing multiple sclerosis courses.

Prepared libraries of TCR beta cDNA carried unique molecular identifiers. Starting from around 0.96 to 9.9 million T cells, the study yielded 450,000 to 500,000 cDNA molecules. MiXCR, applied by TCRdb to the PCR reads, yields one record per CDR3 protein. The sample lists fewer than 550,000 distinct CDR3 sequences, approximately 34% seen once, with about 5.6% in the top ten. Only a few counts were recorded for this clonotype. Its antigen is as yet unknown. V was cut by 6 bases and J by 8 bases, with 20 bases left in between. Germline CDR1 and CDR2: DFQATT and SNEGSKA (reference sequence). The CDR3 has 14 residues. Study-level findings and limits: Those samples that were prepared in the same batch co-clustered strongly by F measure. Relative to controls, patients had several TRBV segments at higher frequency, with TRBV5-6, TRBV5-1 and TRBV20-1 among these. A significant reduction in normalized Chao1 diversity was observed in multiple sclerosis patients versus controls.

The chain employs TRBV20-1 and TRBJ2-1; D uncertain. The clonotype was recovered from a girl aged 2 to 17 with multiple sclerosis. Input material: blood. The CDR3 loop is CSANHVRIGDEQFF. DNA of the CDR3: TGCAGTGCCAACCACGTCCGAATAGGCGATGAGCAGTTCTTC.